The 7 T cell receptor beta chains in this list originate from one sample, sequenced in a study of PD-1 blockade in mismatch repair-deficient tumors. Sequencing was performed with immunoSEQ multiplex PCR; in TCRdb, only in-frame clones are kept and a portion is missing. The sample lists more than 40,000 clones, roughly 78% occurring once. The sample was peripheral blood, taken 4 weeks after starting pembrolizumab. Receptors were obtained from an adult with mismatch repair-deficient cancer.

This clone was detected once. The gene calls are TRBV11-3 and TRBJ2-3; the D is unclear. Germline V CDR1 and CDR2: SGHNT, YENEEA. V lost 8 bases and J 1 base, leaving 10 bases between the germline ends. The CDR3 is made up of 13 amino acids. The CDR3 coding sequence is TGTGCCAGCTCTGGCCGAGGCACAGATACGCAGTATTTT. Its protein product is CASSGRGTDTQYF. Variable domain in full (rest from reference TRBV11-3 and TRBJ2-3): EAGVVQSPRYKIIEKKQPVAFWCNPISGHNTLYWYLQNLGQGPELLIRYENEEAVDDSQLPKDRFSAERLKGVDSTLKIQPAELGDSAVYLCASSGRGTDTQYFGPGTRLTVL.

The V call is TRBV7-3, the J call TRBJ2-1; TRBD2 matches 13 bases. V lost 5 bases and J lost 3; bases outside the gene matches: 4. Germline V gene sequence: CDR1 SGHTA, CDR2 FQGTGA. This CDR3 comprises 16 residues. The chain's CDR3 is CASSRTSGSVYNEQFF. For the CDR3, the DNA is TGTGCCAGCAGCCGGACTAGCGGGAGTGTCTACAATGAGCAGTTCTTC.

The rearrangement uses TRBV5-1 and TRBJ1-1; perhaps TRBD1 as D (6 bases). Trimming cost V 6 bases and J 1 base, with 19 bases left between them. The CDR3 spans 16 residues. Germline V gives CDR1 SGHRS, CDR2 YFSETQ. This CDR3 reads CASKLRNGRGNTEAFF. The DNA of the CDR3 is TGCGCCAGCAAATTACGGAATGGCAGGGGGAACACTGAAGCTTTCTTT.

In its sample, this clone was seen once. The CDR3 spells CASSPILALEQYF. CDR3 in DNA: TGTGCCAGCAGCCCTATTCTTGCGTTGGAGCAGTACTTC. The chain employs TRBV11-2 and TRBJ2-7; unclear D gene. Germline CDR1 reads SGHAT; CDR2 reads FQNNGV. The CDR3 has 13 amino acids. Trimming took 5 bases from V and 7 from J, leaving 15 bases between them.

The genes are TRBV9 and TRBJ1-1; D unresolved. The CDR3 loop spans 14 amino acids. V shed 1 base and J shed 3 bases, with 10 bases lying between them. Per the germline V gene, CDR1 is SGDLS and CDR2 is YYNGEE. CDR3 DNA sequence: TGTGCCAGCAGCGTACGCCTATTCGACACTGAAGCTTTCTTT. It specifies CASSVRLFDTEAFF. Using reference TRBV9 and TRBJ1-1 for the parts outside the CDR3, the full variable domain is DSGVTQTPKHLITATGQRVTLRCSPRSGDLSVYWYQQSLDQGLQFLIQYYNGEERAKGNILERFSAQQFPDLHSELNLSSLELGDSALYFCASSVRLFDTEAFFGQGTRLTVV.

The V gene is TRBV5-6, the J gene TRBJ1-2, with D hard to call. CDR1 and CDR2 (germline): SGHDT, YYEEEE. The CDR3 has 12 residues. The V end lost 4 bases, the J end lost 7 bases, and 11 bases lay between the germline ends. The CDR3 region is CASSVYSGGYTF. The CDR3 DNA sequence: TGTGCCAGCAGCGTTTACTCGGGTGGCTACACCTTC. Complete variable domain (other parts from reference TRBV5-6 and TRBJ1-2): DAGVTQSPTHLIKTRGQQVTLRCSPKSGHDTVSWYQQALGQGPQFIFQYYEEEERQRGNFPDRFSGHQFPNYSSELNVNALLLGDSALYLCASSVYSGGYTFGSGTRLTVV.

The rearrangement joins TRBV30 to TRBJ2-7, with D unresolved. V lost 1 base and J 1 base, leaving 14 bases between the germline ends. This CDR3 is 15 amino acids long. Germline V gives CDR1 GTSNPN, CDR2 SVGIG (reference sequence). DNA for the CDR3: TGTGCCTGGAGTGGGTCGGGCCTCACGTCCTACGAGCAGTACTTC. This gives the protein CAWSGSGLTSYEQYF.